The rows below give T cell receptor beta chains drawn from one sample of a study of beta chain features in type 1 diabetes. Method: immunoSEQ multiplex PCR; TCRdb's copy keeps in-frame clones and lacks some. In the table there are more than 120,000 clones, about 10% of which are singletons. Input material: naive CD4+ T cells from blood. These receptor sequences come from a man aged 18 to 29 in good health. Both conserved end residues are part of each CDR3. The D gene is left open where the match is weak. For some rows the clone size is stated as once, few or many, or as a class when expanded; others skip it.

TRBV7-6	TRBJ2-1	.	.	CASSNRRNEQFF	TGTGCCAGCAGCAACAGGAGAAATGAGCAGTTCTTC
TRBV25-1	TRBJ1-1	.	.	CASMSSGPGDTEAFF	TGTGCCAGCATGTCGAGTGGCCCAGGGGACACTGAAGCTTTCTTT
TRBV9	TRBJ1-3	TRBD1	.	CASSVEGTGVFGGNTIYF	TGTGCCAGCAGCGTAGAAGGGACAGGGGTATTCGGCGGAAACACCATATATTTT
TRBV4-2	TRBJ1-2	.	few	CASSQGGDYGYTF	TGTGCCAGCAGCCAAGGGGGGGACTATGGCTACACCTTC
TRBV5-4	TRBJ2-1	.	.	CASSSNYGGHEQFF	TGTGCCAGCAGCTCGAACTATGGGGGCCATGAGCAGTTCTTC
TRBV27	TRBJ2-1	TRBD2	few	CASPWGGGWYNEQFF	TGTGCCAGCCCTTGGGGCGGGGGGTGGTACAATGAGCAGTTCTTC
TRBV5-1	TRBJ2-3	TRBD1	few	CASSMDRGPDTQYF	TGCGCCAGCAGCATGGACAGGGGGCCAGATACGCAGTATTTT
TRBV30	TRBJ2-7	.	.	CAWTLGPYEQYF	TGTGCCTGGACCCTAGGTCCCTACGAGCAGTACTTC
TRBV6-5	TRBJ1-5	.	.	CASSPRIAEPQHF	TGTGCCAGCAGTCCAAGAATCGCAGAGCCCCAGCATTTT
TRBV6-5	TRBJ1-2	TRBD1	few	CASTPRDRGGYTF	TGTGCCAGCACCCCCCGGGACAGAGGTGGCTACACCTTC
TRBV30	TRBJ2-7	TRBD1	many	CACKTGKAYEQYF	TGTGCCTGTAAGACAGGGAAAGCCTACGAGCAGTACTTC
TRBV18	TRBJ2-7	.	.	CASSPRQPDSYEQYF	TGTGCCAGCTCACCCCGACAGCCAGACTCCTACGAGCAGTACTTC
TRBV7-2	TRBJ2-1	.	few	CASSPRGINNEQFF	TGTGCCAGCAGCCCACGGGGGATCAACAATGAGCAGTTCTTC
TRBV30	TRBJ2-3	TRBD1	.	CASVIQGATDTQYF	TGTGCATCGGTGATACAGGGGGCAACAGATACGCAGTATTTT
TRBV7-2	TRBJ2-2	.	.	CASRPGSSGELFF	TGTGCCAGCAGACCAGGGTCTAGCGGGGAGCTGTTTTTT
TRBV27	TRBJ2-1	TRBD1	many	CASSFPDRVDEQFF	TGTGCCAGCAGTTTTCCCGACAGGGTCGATGAGCAGTTCTTC
TRBV7-9	TRBJ2-2	TRBD1	.	CASSPPGTANTGELFF	TGTGCCAGCAGCCCCCCCGGGACAGCGAACACCGGGGAGCTGTTTTTT
TRBV6-5	TRBJ2-2	.	few	CASSYTHLPNTGELFF	TGTGCCAGCAGTTACACCCATCTACCTAACACCGGGGAGCTGTTTTTT
TRBV6-1	TRBJ2-1	TRBD2	few	CASSDSSGGAGNEQFF	TGTGCCAGCAGTGATTCTAGCGGGGGGGCCGGGAATGAGCAGTTCTTC
TRBV18	TRBJ1-1	.	few	CASSGEGTEAFF	TGTGCCAGCTCGGGGGAGGGCACTGAAGCTTTCTTT
TRBV7-3	TRBJ2-2	TRBD1	few	CASSSGQGVGTGELFF	TGTGCCAGCAGCTCGGGACAGGGGGTAGGCACCGGGGAGCTGTTTTTT